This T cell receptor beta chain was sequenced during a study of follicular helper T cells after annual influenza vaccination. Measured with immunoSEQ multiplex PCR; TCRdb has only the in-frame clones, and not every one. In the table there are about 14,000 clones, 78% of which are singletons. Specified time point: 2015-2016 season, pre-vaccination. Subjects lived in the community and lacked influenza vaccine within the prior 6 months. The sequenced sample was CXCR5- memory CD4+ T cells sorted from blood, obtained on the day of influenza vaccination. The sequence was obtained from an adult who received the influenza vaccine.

This CDR3 reads CASSFSVRAFF. DNA of the CDR3: TGTGCCAGCAGTTTTTCAGTTAGAGCTTTCTTT. V is TRBV28 and J is TRBJ1-1; D unclear. V was pared by 3 bases and J by 10 bases, with 9 bases between. CDR3 length: 11 residues. Germline V gene lookup returns CDR1 MDHEN and CDR2 SYDVKM.